This T cell receptor beta chain was observed in a study of metastatic and nonmetastatic thyroid tumors. Whole-study context: Repertoires from malignant and benign thyroid patients were compared across blood and tumor or nodule tissue.

The germline V gene encodes CDR1 GTSNPN and CDR2 SVGIG (reference sequence). This CDR3 region has 13 residues. With 4 bases removed from V and 8 bases from J, the gap between germline ends came to 17 bases. The table lists this clone with many counts. Its antigen is as yet unknown. Study conclusions and caveats: Benign nodules reportedly had significantly lower TCR beta diversity than malignant thyroid tumors in blood and tumor.

No patient received treatment before thyroid surgery. Using MiXCR, TCRdb re-called clones from the PCR reads. This table holds 25,000 to 35,000 clones, approximately 11% found once. The J gene is TRBJ1-2, the V gene TRBV30; possibly TRBD1 for D (5 bases). The sequenced sample consisted of blood. This receptor was obtained from a female donor with papillary thyroid cancer or a benign thyroid nodule (not recorded which). Some clones in this sample may be carry-over from other donors' samples. The CDR3 protein is CAWTGGVVDGYTF. CDR3 in DNA: TGTGCCTGGACCGGGGGAGTAGTCGACGGCTACACCTTC.